The next 5 T cell receptor beta chains were all read from a single sample in a study of blood T cell repertoires in COVID-19. Here immunoSEQ multiplex PCR was the method, and the copy in TCRdb shows in-frame clones only, minus some. The data contain 100,000 or so clones, around 90% of them singletons. The sequencing sample was made of peripheral blood. These receptors originate from a man in his forties or fifties with active or convalescent COVID-19.

To note about this clone: Its ends do not fully match the called genes, so a read error is possible. The chain uses TRBV29-1 and TRBJ2-1; TRBD2 might be the D (5 bases). The CDR3 extends over 12 amino acids. Germline V gives CDR1 SQVTM, CDR2 ANQGSEA. As DNA, the CDR3 is TGCAGCGGTGAACGGGGTTCAAGTGAGCAGTTCTTC. It specifies CSGERGSSEQFF.

This chain joins TRBV6-2 or TRBV6-3 and TRBJ1-5; 11 bases align to TRBD1. Germline CDR1 MNHEY, CDR2 SVGEGT. This CDR3 comprises 14 residues. The V gene end was trimmed by 4 bases and the J gene end by 6 bases; junction bases not matched to a gene: 2. CDR3 coding DNA: TGTGCCAGCAGTTGGACAGGGGGCGGTCAGCCCCAGCATTTT. Its protein product is CASSWTGGGQPQHF.

This chain links TRBV5-4 with TRBJ2-3, with TRBD2 identical over 11 bases. This CDR3 comprises 17 residues. With 4 bases clipped from V and 2 bases from J, the junction kept 9 bases outside the gene matches. The V gene's germline CDR1 is SGHNT and CDR2 YYREEE (reference sequence). The CDR3 sequence: CASSPGLAVMATDTQYF. In DNA, the CDR3 is TGTGCCAGCAGCCCGGGACTAGCGGTCATGGCCACAGATACGCAGTATTTT.

This clone was seen only a few times. The J gene is TRBJ2-7, the V gene TRBV3-1 (or the pseudogene TRBV3-2), with a weak D call TRBD1 (6 bases). V lost 0 bases to trimming and J lost 4 bases, with 7 bases between them. The CDR3 has 13 residues. The V gene's germline CDR1 is LGHDT and CDR2 YNNKEL (reference sequence). For the CDR3, the DNA is TGTGCCAGCAGCCAAGAAGGGGGATACGAGCAGTACGTC. This codes for CASSQEGGYEQYV.

The chain uses TRBV6-1 and TRBJ2-7, with D possibly matching TRBD1 (6 bases). Trimming pared 0 bases from V and 5 bases from J, leaving 11 bases between. Germline V gene lookup returns CDR1 MNHNS and CDR2 SASEGT. This CDR3 contains 14 residues. In DNA, the CDR3 is TGTGCCAGCAGTGAAGCGGGGGCTCCCGACGAGCAGTACTTC. It is translated as CASSEAGAPDEQYF.